These T cell receptor beta chains were read from a single sample in a study of T-cell reconstitution after alpha-beta-depleted transplantation in children. TCRdb re-derived calls from the PCR reads in MiXCR, one entry per CDR3 protein. Among fewer than 550,000 distinct CDR3 sequences listed, about an eighth were seen once. The sample consisted of PBMCs, mostly from graft donor cells, taken 180 days after TCRalphabeta/CD19-depleted stem cell transplant. The receptors here all came from a female patient aged 2-9 years who had a stem cell transplant for aplastic anemia, so the T cells may come from the graft donor. CDR3s include the opening cysteine and the closing phenylalanine or tryptophan. A D gene is named only where the DNA matches it firmly. The size field is filled for only some rows; it gives once, few, many or a size class.

CDR3aa,CDR3nt,j_gene,len,v_gene,d_gene,abundance
CASSLGAGSTEAFF,TGTGCCAGCAGCTTAGGGGCGGGTAGCACTGAAGCTTTCTTT,TRBJ1-1,14,TRBV7-8,NA,few
CASSPDLGGPGANVLTF,TGCGCCAGCAGCCCGGACTTGGGGGGCCCTGGGGCCAACGTCCTGACTTTC,TRBJ2-6,17,TRBV5-1,NA,many
CASSPQGQGRDEQYF,TGTGCCAGCTCACCACAGGGCCAGGGTAGGGACGAGCAGTACTTC,TRBJ2-7,15,TRBV18,NA,NA
CSAVSPLRGELFF,TGCAGTGCTGTTTCACCTCTGCGGGGGGAGCTGTTTTTT,TRBJ2-2,13,TRBV20-1,NA,NA
CASSLVGTLAGNYNEQFF,TGTGCCAGCAGTCTCGTGGGGACCCTAGCGGGGAATTACAATGAGCAGTTCTTC,TRBJ2-1,18,TRBV28,TRBD2,many
CATSRGVGFLGAEAFF,TGTGCCACCAGCAGAGGTGTGGGGTTTTTAGGGGCTGAAGCTTTCTTT,TRBJ1-1,16,TRBV15,NA,many
CASSVDVSFTEAFF,TGTGCCAGCAGTGTGGACGTCTCCTTCACTGAAGCTTTCTTT,TRBJ1-1,14,TRBV25-1,NA,NA
CASTLGRGGYTF,TGTGCCAGCACCCTTGGGAGGGGTGGCTACACCTTC,TRBJ1-2,12,TRBV25-1,NA,few
CASSQYGGEHTGELFF,TGTGCCAGCAGTCAATATGGAGGGGAGCACACCGGGGAGCTGTTTTTT,TRBJ2-2,16,TRBV12-3/TRBV12-4,NA,NA
CASSYAGRGTDTQYF,TGTGCCAGCAGTTACGCCGGCCGGGGCACAGATACGCAGTATTTT,TRBJ2-3,15,TRBV6-5,NA,NA
CASGPQGRHGYTF,TGTGCTAGTGGTCCACAGGGTCGACATGGCTACACCTTC,TRBJ1-2,13,TRBV12-5,NA,NA
CASSRDRGGNSPLHF,TGCGCCAGCAGCAGGGACAGGGGAGGCAATTCACCCCTCCACTTT,TRBJ1-6,15,TRBV5-1,TRBD1,NA
CSARDAGERQETQYF,TGCAGTGCTAGAGATGCGGGGGAGAGGCAAGAGACCCAGTACTTC,TRBJ2-5,15,TRBV20-1,TRBD2,NA
CASSLAGSMNTEAFF,TGTGCCAGCAGCTTGGCTGGCAGCATGAACACTGAAGCTTTCTTT,TRBJ1-1,15,TRBV5-4,NA,NA
CASSTNGELFF,TGCGCCAGCAGCACAAACGGGGAGCTGTTTTTT,TRBJ2-2,11,TRBV5-1,NA,few
CSATTSGTTDTQYF,TGCAGTGCAACGACTAGCGGGACGACAGATACGCAGTATTTT,TRBJ2-3,14,TRBV20-1,TRBD2,NA
CASTLHRTAQETQYF,TGTGCCAGCACCCTCCACCGGACGGCCCAAGAGACCCAGTACTTC,TRBJ2-5,15,TRBV6-1,NA,NA
CASSGQGRTSTGELFF,TGTGCCAGCAGCGGACAGGGTCGGACTAGCACCGGGGAGCTGTTTTTT,TRBJ2-2,16,TRBV6-1,NA,NA
CASSFSRDPLGEKLFF,TGTGCCAGCAGCTTTAGTAGGGACCCCCTTGGGGAAAAACTGTTTTTT,TRBJ1-4,16,TRBV7-8,NA,NA
CASSFVQGMSDEQYF,TGTGCCAGCAGTTTCGTACAGGGGATGTCCGACGAGCAGTACTTC,TRBJ2-7,15,TRBV28,TRBD1,many
CASSLSQFDTDTQYF,TGTGCCAGCAGTTTGAGCCAGTTTGACACAGATACGCAGTATTTT,TRBJ2-3,15,TRBV28,NA,many
CASTLNREGTQYF,TGTGCCAGCACCCTAAACAGGGAGGGGACCCAGTACTTC,TRBJ2-5,13,TRBV6-1,NA,NA
CASSSRGATGKRTEAFF,TGTGCCAGCAGCAGCCGGGGAGCGACAGGGAAACGCACTGAAGCTTTCTTT,TRBJ1-1,17,TRBV21-1,NA,NA
CASSPRVGTLAKNIQYF,TGTGCCAGCAGTCCCAGAGTGGGGACCTTAGCCAAAAACATTCAGTACTTC,TRBJ2-4,17,TRBV12-3/TRBV12-4,NA,few
CASSPGNVEETQYF,TGTGCCAGCAGCCCAGGGAATGTCGAAGAGACCCAGTACTTC,TRBJ2-5,14,TRBV7-9,NA,NA
CSVTRPFAQEKLFF,TGCAGCGTTACTCGACCCTTCGCACAGGAAAAACTGTTTTTT,TRBJ1-4,14,TRBV29-1,NA,many
CASSSVAGGYELDTQYF,TGTGCCAGCAGTTCAGTAGCGGGAGGTTACGAGTTAGATACGCAGTATTTT,TRBJ2-3,17,TRBV27,TRBD2,few
CASTQRTSGSLNTGELFF,TGTGCCAGCACCCAACGGACTAGCGGGAGCCTGAACACCGGGGAGCTGTTTTTT,TRBJ2-2,18,TRBV2,TRBD2,NA
CATSRPTLRDSGYEQYF,TGTGCCACCAGCAGACCCACACTGAGGGACAGCGGCTACGAGCAGTACTTC,TRBJ2-7,17,TRBV15,TRBD1,few
CASSTRTGGVSGANVLTF,TGTGCCAGTAGTACCCGGACAGGGGGGGTCTCTGGGGCCAACGTCCTGACTTTC,TRBJ2-6,18,TRBV19,TRBD1,once
CASSPLETSNTEAFF,TGTGCCAGCTCACCACTGGAAACCTCGAACACTGAAGCTTTCTTT,TRBJ1-1,15,TRBV18,NA,few
CASSLDPTGGTEAFF,TGTGCCAGCAGCTTAGATCCGACAGGGGGCACTGAAGCTTTCTTT,TRBJ1-1,15,TRBV7-2,TRBD1,NA
CASSLYRFGWGQRNF,TGTGCCAGCAGTTTATATCGATTCGGTTGGGGACAGCGAAACTTC,TRBJ2-7,15,TRBV28,TRBD1,NA
CASSQDPGDLFTEAFF,TGTGCCAGCAGCCAAGATCCCGGGGACCTCTTCACTGAAGCTTTCTTT,TRBJ1-1,16,TRBV4-2,NA,NA
CASSLRAGYYTDTQYF,TGTGCCAGCAGCCTACGTGCAGGCTACTACACAGATACGCAGTATTTT,TRBJ2-3,16,TRBV7-2,NA,once
CASSLVGLSSYEQYF,TGTGCCAGCAGTTTAGTGGGGCTAAGCTCCTACGAGCAGTACTTC,TRBJ2-7,15,TRBV28,NA,NA
CASSESVWYSYEQYF,TGTGCCAGCAGCGAATCGGTTTGGTACTCCTACGAGCAGTACTTC,TRBJ2-7,15,TRBV5-6,NA,NA
CASSPGDREAGELFF,TGTGCCAGCAGTCCCGGGGACAGGGAGGCCGGGGAGCTGTTTTTT,TRBJ2-2,15,TRBV28,TRBD1,NA
CASSLKAGSYEQYF,TGTGCCAGCAGCTTAAAGGCCGGCTCCTACGAGCAGTACTTC,TRBJ2-7,14,TRBV7-2,NA,once